The rows below give T cell receptor beta chains drawn from one sample of a study of CD8 T cells in Susac syndrome. TCRdb recomputed calls from the immunoSEQ multiplex PCR reads with MiXCR, one row per CDR3 protein. Seen here are under 200,000 distinct CDR3 sequences, around 95% observed once, and the top ten hold 0.095% to 0.15%. The source material was CD4+ T cells from PBMCs. These receptors all stem from a human donor with Susac syndrome. Both conserved end residues are part of each CDR3. The order of the fields is clone size, V gene, D gene, J gene, CDR3 DNA, CDR3 protein. The D gene is left open where the match is weak. The size of a clone is reported for some rows only, either as once, few or many, or as a class for expanded clones.

size: -; V: TRBV27; D: TRBD1; J: TRBJ1-2; DNA: TGTGCCAGCAGACTTATGGGACAGGGGGCAAGGTCTGGCTACACCTTC; CDR3: CASRLMGQGARSGYTF
size: -; V: TRBV20-1; D: TRBD2; J: TRBJ2-3; DNA: TGCAGTGCTATGCGCGGGTCTAGCGGGAGGGCCGTGGATACGCAGTATTTT; CDR3: CSAMRGSSGRAVDTQYF
size: -; V: TRBV5-1; D: -; J: TRBJ1-3; DNA: TGCGCCAGCAGCTTGGAGCGCAGGGAAATGTCTGGAAACACCATATATTTT; CDR3: CASSLERREMSGNTIYF
size: -; V: TRBV7-9; D: -; J: TRBJ2-5; DNA: TGTGCCAGCAGCTCCGGGACAATCCAAGAGACCCAGTACTTC; CDR3: CASSSGTIQETQYF
size: -; V: TRBV4-2; D: -; J: TRBJ1-1; DNA: TGTGCCAGCAGCCAATCAGTAAACCCGAACACTGAAGCTTTCTTT; CDR3: CASSQSVNPNTEAFF
size: once; V: TRBV2; D: -; J: TRBJ2-1; DNA: TGTGCCAGCAGTGAAGCGTTCAGGTCGAGGGAGCAGTTCTTC; CDR3: CASSEAFRSREQFF
size: -; V: TRBV6-6; D: TRBD1; J: TRBJ2-7; DNA: TGTGCCAGCAGTGCGACAGGGGAGCAGTACTTC; CDR3: CASSATGEQYF
size: few; V: TRBV13; D: TRBD1; J: TRBJ1-6; DNA: TGTGCCAGCAGCTTGGACAGGAACAATTCACCCCTCCACTTT; CDR3: CASSLDRNNSPLHF
size: -; V: TRBV5-1; D: -; J: TRBJ1-5; DNA: TGCGCCAGCAGCTTTAATAGCAATCAGCCCCAGCATTTT; CDR3: CASSFNSNQPQHF
size: -; V: TRBV29-1; D: TRBD2; J: TRBJ2-3; DNA: TGCAGCGGGGGGGGGAGCACAGATACGCAGTATTTT; CDR3: CSGGGSTDTQYF
size: once; V: TRBV20-1; D: -; J: TRBJ1-1; DNA: TGCAGTGCTAGAGATCTGTTCTCAGGGGATGGGAACACTGAAGCTTTCTTT; CDR3: CSARDLFSGDGNTEAFF
size: -; V: TRBV2; D: -; J: TRBJ1-1; DNA: TGTGCCAGCAGCTCGGGACGGGGGAACACTGAAGCTTTCTTT; CDR3: CASSSGRGNTEAFF
size: -; V: TRBV20-1; D: -; J: TRBJ1-1; DNA: TGCAGTGCTAGAGATCAGGGGATCATGAACACTGAAGCTTTCTTT; CDR3: CSARDQGIMNTEAFF
size: -; V: TRBV2; D: -; J: TRBJ2-6; DNA: TGTGCCAGCAGTCAAGGGATCTCCTCTGGGGCCAACGTCCTGACTTTC; CDR3: CASSQGISSGANVLTF
size: -; V: TRBV19; D: -; J: TRBJ2-5; DNA: TGTGCCAGCGCGGGACGAACGGAGACCCAGTACTTC; CDR3: CASAGRTETQYF
size: -; V: TRBV27; D: -; J: TRBJ2-6; DNA: TGTGCCAGCAGTTTGGGGGGCGGGACTGGGGCCAACGTCCTGACTTTC; CDR3: CASSLGGGTGANVLTF
size: -; V: TRBV28; D: -; J: TRBJ2-1; DNA: TGTGCCAGCTTCCCCGGGAGCATACCCTACAATGAGCAGTTCTTC; CDR3: CASFPGSIPYNEQFF
size: -; V: TRBV5-1; D: -; J: TRBJ2-7; DNA: TGCGCCAGCAGCTTGAGTTCCGGGGTCGCAGGGTCACCCGAGCAGTACTTC; CDR3: CASSLSSGVAGSPEQYF
size: -; V: TRBV12-3/TRBV12-4; D: -; J: TRBJ1-1; DNA: TGTGCCAGCAGTTTGGCCGCGAACACTGAAGCTTTCTTT; CDR3: CASSLAANTEAFF
size: -; V: TRBV20-1; D: -; J: TRBJ2-5; DNA: TGCAGTGCTTCCGGGACATCTCAAGAGACCCAGTACTTC; CDR3: CSASGTSQETQYF
size: -; V: TRBV4-3; D: -; J: TRBJ2-1; DNA: TGCGCCAGCAGCCAACCCCAGGGAAGGGTAGACTACAATGAGCAGTTCTTC; CDR3: CASSQPQGRVDYNEQFF
size: -; V: TRBV18; D: -; J: TRBJ2-7; DNA: TGTGCCAGCTCACGAAGCGGAGGGACAGTTACCTACGAGCAGTACTTC; CDR3: CASSRSGGTVTYEQYF
size: -; V: TRBV20-1; D: TRBD1; J: TRBJ2-7; DNA: TGCAGTGCCCAAAGGACAGGGAGATACGAGCAGTACTTC; CDR3: CSAQRTGRYEQYF
size: -; V: TRBV20-1; D: -; J: TRBJ1-5; DNA: TGCAGTGCTAGAGAAGGCGCAGGGGCCCAGCATTTT; CDR3: CSAREGAGAQHF
size: -; V: TRBV9; D: TRBD1; J: TRBJ2-7; DNA: TGTGCCAGCAGCGTTGGGACAGGGAGGGAGCAGTACTTC; CDR3: CASSVGTGREQYF
size: -; V: TRBV7-8; D: -; J: TRBJ1-1; DNA: TGTGCCAGCAGACCCTCCCGAGGGGAAGCTTTCTTT; CDR3: CASRPSRGEAFF
size: -; V: TRBV13; D: TRBD2; J: TRBJ2-5; DNA: TGTGCCAGCAGCCCCAGGAGGGCGGGGGGCCACCAAGAGACCCAGTACTTC; CDR3: CASSPRRAGGHQETQYF
size: -; V: TRBV5-6; D: -; J: TRBJ1-2; DNA: TGTGCCAGCAGCTTCCAAGACAGATTCTATGGCTACACCTTC; CDR3: CASSFQDRFYGYTF
size: -; V: TRBV29-1; D: TRBD2; J: TRBJ2-1; DNA: TGCAGCGTTGAGATGACTAGCGGGGCCATTGGGGAGCAGTTCTTC; CDR3: CSVEMTSGAIGEQFF
size: -; V: TRBV24-1; D: -; J: TRBJ1-1; DNA: TGTGCCACCAGTGATTTTGGAGGGGAAGCTTTCTTT; CDR3: CATSDFGGEAFF
size: -; V: TRBV28; D: TRBD2; J: TRBJ2-3; DNA: TGTGCCAGCAGTCATAACGGGGGGTCCCCAGATACGCAGTATTTT; CDR3: CASSHNGGSPDTQYF
size: -; V: TRBV11-2; D: -; J: TRBJ1-2; DNA: TGTGCCAGCAGCTCCTCTCGGGACATTAAAAACTATGGCTACACCTTC; CDR3: CASSSSRDIKNYGYTF
size: -; V: TRBV27; D: -; J: TRBJ1-5; DNA: TGTGCCAGCAGTTTAAAGGATGGGCAGCCCCAGCATTTT; CDR3: CASSLKDGQPQHF
size: once; V: TRBV18; D: -; J: TRBJ1-2; DNA: TGTGCCAGCTCATTGCCGGGCCTTCTTGGCTACACCTTC; CDR3: CASSLPGLLGYTF
size: -; V: TRBV6-2/TRBV6-3; D: -; J: TRBJ2-5; DNA: TGTGCCAGCAGTTTCCCCCAAGAGACCCAGTACTTC; CDR3: CASSFPQETQYF
size: -; V: TRBV18; D: -; J: TRBJ1-6; DNA: TGTGCCAGCTCACCGGCCACTACCTCCTATAATTCACCCCTCCACTTT; CDR3: CASSPATTSYNSPLHF
size: -; V: TRBV6-5; D: TRBD1; J: TRBJ1-1; DNA: TGTGCCAGCAGCTCTGGACAGGGGATGAACACTGAAGCTTTCTTT; CDR3: CASSSGQGMNTEAFF
size: -; V: TRBV29-1; D: -; J: TRBJ2-2; DNA: TGCAGCGTTGCAGCGACAAACACCGGGGAGCTGTTTTTT; CDR3: CSVAATNTGELFF
size: -; V: TRBV27; D: TRBD2; J: TRBJ2-7; DNA: TGTGCCAGCAGTTTTAATCTGGGACTAGCGGGAGTCGAGCAGTACTTC; CDR3: CASSFNLGLAGVEQYF
size: -; V: TRBV28; D: -; J: TRBJ2-1; DNA: TGTGCCAGCACAGAGAGCTCCTACAATGAGCAGTTCTTC; CDR3: CASTESSYNEQFF
size: -; V: TRBV30; D: -; J: TRBJ2-3; DNA: TGTGCCTGGCAGGGAGTCACAGATACGCAGTATTTT; CDR3: CAWQGVTDTQYF
size: once; V: TRBV21-1; D: -; J: TRBJ2-5; DNA: TGTGCCAGCGAAAGAGAAGAGACCCAGTACTTC; CDR3: CASEREETQYF
size: once; V: TRBV4-3; D: -; J: TRBJ1-4; DNA: TGCGCCAGCAGCCAAGGTTTGGGAGATGAAAAACTGTTTTTT; CDR3: CASSQGLGDEKLFF
size: -; V: TRBV2; D: TRBD1; J: TRBJ2-5; DNA: TGTGCCAGCAGGGACAGGGGAGGAGAGACCCAGTACTTC; CDR3: CASRDRGGETQYF
size: -; V: TRBV20-1; D: -; J: TRBJ2-7; DNA: TGCAGTGCCCAACCTGGGGGTAATTCCTACGAGCAGTACTTC; CDR3: CSAQPGGNSYEQYF
size: -; V: TRBV5-1; D: TRBD1; J: TRBJ1-1; DNA: TGCGCCAGCAGCTTGGGCGCAGGGGGTGCATGGACTGAAGCTTTCTTT; CDR3: CASSLGAGGAWTEAFF
size: -; V: TRBV28; D: -; J: TRBJ2-7; DNA: TGTGCCAGCAGTTCCCCTCCCCCCTACGAGCAGTACTTC; CDR3: CASSSPPPYEQYF
size: -; V: TRBV30; D: -; J: TRBJ1-1; DNA: TGTGCCTGGAGTGTATGGGGACGGGGTGAAGCTTTCTTT; CDR3: CAWSVWGRGEAFF
size: -; V: TRBV28; D: -; J: TRBJ2-4; DNA: TGTGCCAGCTCTGGGAGAGACCAGTCCAGAGGCTCCCACTTACAGTACTTC; CDR3: CASSGRDQSRGSHLQYF
size: once; V: TRBV24-1; D: TRBD2; J: TRBJ2-1; DNA: TGTGCCACCAGTGGCCCAGGACTAGCGGGAGGGCGTGACACCTACAATGAGCAGTTCTTC; CDR3: CATSGPGLAGGRDTYNEQFF
size: once; V: TRBV4-2; D: TRBD1; J: TRBJ2-1; DNA: TGTGCCAGCAGCCAAGATACCGGGACAGGGGGCAGTGAGCAGTTCTTC; CDR3: CASSQDTGTGGSEQFF